The 9 T cell receptor beta chains below all came from one sample that was sequenced in a study of radiation and T cells in renal cell carcinoma. Method: immunoSEQ multiplex PCR; TCRdb's copy keeps in-frame clones and lacks some. The sample shows some 130,000 clones, around four fifths of them seen only once. Stated time point: blood 2 weeks post-SBRT. Indicated treatment: 15 Gy SBRT to primary tumor, nephrectomy 4 weeks later. The sequences come from blood, collected from a patient whose treatment included radiotherapy and nephrectomy. The receptor source for this set is a woman aged 55-70 years with renal cell carcinoma.

The chain links TRBV6-6 to TRBJ1-2; 7 nucleotides line up with TRBD1. V shed 6 bases, J shed 6 bases, and the junction held 7 bases outside the gene matches. Looked up from germline, CDR1 is MNHNY and CDR2 is SVGAGI (reference sequence). This CDR3 is built from 13 residues. CDR3 protein: CASSRDSLNGYTF. CDR3 nucleotide sequence: TGTGCCAGCAGCAGGGACAGTCTTAATGGCTACACCTTC.

The chain uses TRBV19 and TRBJ1-2, with D unresolved. V lost 3 bases to trimming and J lost 0 bases, with 14 bases between them. The CDR3 loop spans 16 amino acids. Per the germline V gene, CDR1 is LNHDA and CDR2 is SQIVND (reference sequence). The CDR3 coding sequence is TGTGCCAGTAGTATCGAGGGAGGGAGAGCTAACTATGGCTACACCTTC. This encodes CASSIEGGRANYGYTF.

This chain uses TRBV28 with TRBJ2-1, with D unresolved. The CDR3 covers 12 residues. V lost 4 bases to trimming and J lost 6 bases, with 7 bases between them. Germline assignment: CDR1 MDHEN and CDR2 SYDVKM. CDR3 in DNA: TGTGCCAGCAGTTCTAACAGCAATGAGCAGTTCTTC. Its protein product is CASSSNSNEQFF.

The chain recombines TRBV6-5 with TRBJ1-2, with D tentatively TRBD1 (5 bases). The CDR3 spans 16 residues. CDR1 is MNHEY and CDR2 is SVGAGI in the germline V gene. Trimming cost V 0 bases and J 5 bases, with 16 bases left between them. For the CDR3, the DNA is TGTGCCAGCAGTTACTCAGGACTTCGGGGGTTTTATGGCTACACCTTC. Amino acid sequence: CASSYSGLRGFYGYTF.

The rearrangement joins TRBV30 to TRBJ2-7, with TRBD2 matching 7 bases. Germline V gives CDR1 GTSNPN, CDR2 SVGIG (reference sequence). There are 16 residues in the CDR3. V dropped 3 bases and J dropped 2; count of bases not matched to a gene: 13. CDR3 DNA: TGTGCCTGGAGAGCGGGCCTCGGGAGGAAGCCCTACGAGCAGTACTTC. It is translated as CAWRAGLGRKPYEQYF.

The chain is built from TRBV5-4 and TRBJ1-2; no reliable D call. The germline V gene has CDR1 SGHNT and CDR2 YYREEE (reference sequence). The CDR3 covers 14 residues. Trimming took off 4 bases at V and 5 bases at J, with 15 bases between the two ends. The CDR3 sequence: CASSEGQTDYGYTF. CDR3 DNA: TGTGCCAGCAGCGAAGGTCAGACTGATTATGGCTACACCTTC. Full variable domain (remainder filled in from reference TRBV5-4 and TRBJ1-2): ETGVTQSPTHLIKTRGQQVTLRCSSQSGHNTVSWYQQALGQGPQFIFQYYREEENGRGNFPPRFSGLQFPNYSSELNVNALELDDSALYLCASSEGQTDYGYTFGSGTRLTVV.

This sequence joins TRBV13 and TRBJ2-7; TRBD1 matches 7 bases. CDR3 length: 16 residues. V trimming: 4 bases; J trimming: 2 bases; junction bases outside the gene matches: 11. CDR1 and CDR2 (germline): PRHDT, FYEKMQ (reference sequence). CDR3 DNA sequence: TGTGCCAGCAGCTCGACTGGGACAGCCCAGGCCTACGAGCAGTACTTC. Its translation: CASSSTGTAQAYEQYF.

The CDR3 spells CASSSGFTDTQYF. The DNA of the CDR3 is TGTGCCAGTAGTTCGGGCTTCACAGATACGCAGTATTTT. The genes are TRBV19 and TRBJ2-3; D ambiguous. V was shortened by 5 bases and J by 2 bases, with 8 bases between the two germline ends. This CDR3 spans 13 amino acids. Germline V lookup: CDR1 LNHDA, CDR2 SQIVND (reference sequence).

The chain recombines TRBV6-5 with TRBJ1-5; D is uncertain. The CDR3 covers 15 residues. CDR1 is MNHEY and CDR2 is SVGAGI in the germline V gene. Trimming cost V 5 bases and J 6 bases, with 17 bases left between them. Here the CDR3 DNA reads TGTGCCAGCAGTCCCCCCGGGTCGGGAGGTCAGCCCCAGCATTTT. Its protein product is CASSPPGSGGQPQHF.